This T cell receptor beta chain derives from a study of blood T cell repertoires in COVID-19. Study context: PBMCs, B-cell-depleted T cells, or T cells provided the cDNA or gDNA that made up the material.

Germline V lookup: CDR1 SGHRS, CDR2 YFSETQ. The CDR3 runs 15 residues. Trimming pared 0 bases from V and 9 bases from J, leaving 13 bases between. In the original analysis: Amplification from reference gene primers served as the basis for estimated nucleated cell counts. Profiling relied on immunoSEQ multiplex PCR, and the TCRdb table lists in-frame clones only, not all of them. D and trimming come from the DNA, and the V and J calls and clone size come from that table. The data contain under 120,000 clones, over 75% of them seen just once; the ten biggest clones take up 32%. This clone was seen a single time.

The rearrangement links TRBV5-1 to TRBJ1-6; no firm D call. This clonotype was sampled from a woman at least 80 years old with acute or convalescent COVID-19. Sequencing input: peripheral blood. In nucleotides, the CDR3 is TGCGCCAGCAGCTTGGAGCAGCTCCCGGGTTCACCCCTCCACTTT. Amino acids: CASSLEQLPGSPLHF.